Included here is one T cell receptor beta chain sequence, with context. Antigen unknown. The data were taken from a study of cytomegalovirus exposure and HLA in healthy donors. General observations from the study: Most CMV-associated TCR beta chains appeared HLA-restricted in a later analysis. Prediction of most subjects' HLA-A and HLA-B alleles by TCR beta sequences was reportedly accurate.

In the PCR, 60 Vbeta and 13 Jbeta primers were used. Measured with immunoSEQ multiplex PCR; TCRdb has only the in-frame clones, and not every one. The sample yields roughly 120,000 clones, 84% seen once. Germline V CDR1 and CDR2: WNHNN, SYGVQD (reference sequence). V lost 3 bases, J lost 7 bases, and 6 bases stayed unmatched. This CDR3 contains 15 residues. Sequenced material: PBMCs. The chain recombines TRBV10-1 with TRBJ1-6, with 7 bases that match TRBD1. The sequence was collected from a woman between 18 and 29 years old in good health and CMV-seropositive. CDR3 loop: CASSEASGGNSPLHF. The CDR3, as DNA: TGCGCCAGCAGTGAAGCCTCAGGGGGAAATTCACCCCTCCACTTT.